Described below is a single TCR beta chain sequence and its context. Its antigen remains unknown. It was with a sample-barcoded 5' primer and a J-beta primer mix that a second PCR of about 6 to 12 cycles was run. TCRdb reprocessed the 5' RACE reads with MiXCR, giving one entry per CDR3 protein. The data show about 1.8 million distinct CDR3 sequences, with around 48% seen just once and approximately 2.1% held by the top ten. V was trimmed by 6 bases and J by 7 bases, leaving 13 bases between them. This CDR3 comprises 14 residues. CDR1 and CDR2 from the germline V gene are LGHDT and YNNKEL (reference sequence). The sample comes from a study of blood T cells in healthy people across ages. Regarding the study as a whole: Without sorted subsets, naive and antigen-experienced compartments could not be conclusively compared.

The sample providers were healthy Caucasian people from Russia, aged about 6 to 95. The authors isolated at least 6.5 million PBMCs per sample. Extraction yielded at least 5 micrograms of total RNA per sample. The source is a woman aged 40 to 50 in good health. The rearrangement links TRBV3-1 to TRBJ1-6; possible D gene TRBD1, 5 bases. Sequenced material: blood. CDR3: CASRRDGGNSPLHF. The CDR3 coding sequence is TGTGCCAGCAGGCGGGACGGAGGAAATTCACCCCTCCACTTT.